Shown below are 17 T cell receptor beta chains from a single sample sequenced in a study of T-cell memory formation after mild COVID-19. TCRdb re-called the 5' RACE reads with MiXCR, one entry per CDR3 protein. The profile shows approximately 150,000 distinct CDR3 sequences, roughly 15% of them singletons. Sequencing was carried out using PBMCs or a T cell subset sorted from them (not recorded which). The receptors here all came from an adult woman who had mild COVID-19 (a few samples of this study predate the infection). Cell type and time point are not known.

This clonotype was detected only once. A junction end diverges from the germline sequence, so it may reflect a read error. The chain recombines TRBV4-2 with TRBJ1-1; 7 bases are shared with TRBD1. CDR1 and CDR2 from the germline V gene are LGHNA and YNFKEQ. This CDR3 has 16 amino acids. CDR3 in amino acids: CASSQDHTGAGAESFF. The CDR3 bases are TGTGCCAGCAGCCAAGATCATACAGGGGCAGGGGCTGAATCTTTCTTT.

The chain is built from TRBV29-1 and TRBJ2-7; tentative D call: TRBD1 (5 bases). CDR3 length: 10 residues. Germline lookup yields CDR1 SQVTM and CDR2 ANQGSEA. V lost 7 bases and J lost 5, with 9 bases in between. This CDR3 is CSAGSNEQYF. The CDR3 coding sequence is TGCAGCGCAGGGTCAAACGAGCAGTACTTC.

This clonotype was found a few times. The chain employs TRBV24-1 and TRBJ2-2; D uncertain. This CDR3 region has 14 residues. The germline gives CDR1 KGHDR, CDR2 SFDVKD. Trimming cost V 4 bases and J 4 bases, with 9 bases left between them. As DNA, the CDR3 is TGTGCCACCAGTGACGTGCCTAGCACCGGGGAGCTGTTTTTT. Its protein product is CATSDVPSTGELFF.

This clonotype appeared a few times. The gene calls are TRBV6-5 and TRBJ2-7, with D possibly called TRBD1 or TRBD2 (5 bases each). CDR1 is MNHEY and CDR2 is SVGAGI in the germline V gene. The CDR3 loop spans 15 amino acids. The germline V and J ends were trimmed by 6 bases and 6 bases, with 21 bases remaining between them. For the CDR3, the DNA is TGTGCCAGCAGACATAGTGGGGGAGCGTGGGGCGAGCAGTACTTC. It is translated as CASRHSGGAWGEQYF.

This clonotype has at least ten counts. The rearrangement links TRBV5-1 to TRBJ2-3; TRBD1 matches 8 bases. Germline CDR1 reads SGHRS; CDR2 reads YFSETQ. The CDR3 sequence is 15 residues long. V shed 0 bases, J shed 6 bases, and the junction held 6 bases outside the gene matches. The CDR3 DNA reads as TGCGCCAGCAGCTTGGCAGCAGGGGGCGCGGATACGCAGTATTTT. This translates into CASSLAAGGADTQYF.

This chain connects TRBV19 to TRBJ2-2; D might be TRBD1 (6 bases). V gave up 7 bases and J gave up 4 bases, with 16 bases separating them. The CDR3 consists of 15 residues. The germline gives CDR1 LNHDA, CDR2 SQIVND (reference sequence). The CDR3 nucleotides read TGTGCCAGTACCCGTACAGGGTTCTCCACCGGGGAGCTGTTTTTT. This codes for CASTRTGFSTGELFF.

This clonotype was recorded a few times. The rearrangement joins TRBV7-2 to TRBJ2-7, with TRBD2 matching over 12 bases. The ends lost 4 bases at V and 3 bases at J; junction bases unmatched: 7. The CDR3 length is 16 residues. Germline CDR1 SGHTA, CDR2 FQGNSA. The CDR3 DNA reads as TGTGCCAGCAGCTCCCTATCTAGCGGGAGGGGCTACGAGCAGTACTTC. It is translated as CASSSLSSGRGYEQYF. Supplemented by reference TRBV7-2 and TRBJ2-7, the full variable domain reads GAGVSQSPSNKVTEKGKDVELRCDPISGHTALYWYRQSLGQGLEFLIYFQGNSAPDKSGLPSDRFSAERTGGSVSTLTIQRTQQEDSAVYLCASSSLSSGRGYEQYFGPGTRLTVT.

This clonotype was detected a few times. At one end the junction does not follow the germline gene, possibly because of a read error. The CDR3 sequence is CSARDAIAGGDF. Written as DNA, the CDR3 is TGCAGTGCTAGAGATGCGATAGCGGGGGGGGACTTC. V is TRBV20-1 and J is TRBJ2-5; 11 bases are a match to TRBD2. The CDR3 sequence is 12 residues long. CDR1 and CDR2 (germline): DFQATT, SNEGSKA (reference sequence).

This clonotype was seen a few times. This rearrangement joins TRBV12-3 or TRBV12-4 to TRBJ1-5; D might be TRBD1 (5 bases). V lost 8 bases, J lost 2 bases, and 10 bases lay in between. The CDR3 spans 13 residues. The CDR3 DNA reads as TGTGCCAGCCCGCCGGGGGGCAATCAGCCCCAGCATTTT. Protein product: CASPPGGNQPQHF.

This clonotype was picked up a small number of times. CDR3 DNA: TGTGCCAGCAGTTTCTCAAGGACAGGGGCGAGAAACTATGGCTACACCTTC. Translated, it gives CASSFSRTGARNYGYTF. The chain recombines TRBV28 with TRBJ1-2; 9 nucleotides line up with TRBD1. CDR3 size: 17 residues. From germline, CDR1 is MDHEN and CDR2 SYDVKM. V was pared by 3 bases and J by 2 bases, with 10 bases of the junction left unmatched.

The table lists this clonotype with many counts. This chain joins TRBV12-3 or TRBV12-4 and TRBJ2-2; D possibly corresponds to TRBD2 (6 bases). The length of the CDR3 is 16 residues. The germline V and J ends were trimmed by 4 bases and 7 bases, with 19 bases remaining between them. The CDR3 spells CASSWGVTPSVGELFF. The DNA for the CDR3 is TGTGCCAGCAGTTGGGGGGTGACCCCCTCCGTCGGGGAGCTGTTTTTT.

This clonotype was seen more than once but under ten times. The rearrangement joins TRBV15 to TRBJ2-1, with D unclear. There are 12 residues in the CDR3. The V end was cut by 2 bases, the J end by 9 bases, with 8 bases between. Germline V gene sequence: CDR1 LNHNV, CDR2 YYDKDF (reference sequence). The CDR3 DNA sequence: TGTGCCACCAGCAGACCGGGCGGTGAGCAGTTCTTC. As protein: CATSRPGGEQFF.

This clonotype came up a few times. CDR3: CASSQGRLLGGGEQYF. The DNA of the CDR3 is TGTGCCAGCAGCCAAGGGAGACTACTCGGGGGGGGCGAGCAGTACTTC. The genes are TRBV3-1 and TRBJ2-7; the match to TRBD2 covers 8 bases. V lost 1 base and J lost 6; bases outside the gene matches: 11. Germline V gene sequence: CDR1 LGHDT, CDR2 YNNKEL (reference sequence). The CDR3 has 16 residues.

V is TRBV14 and J is TRBJ2-5; no clear D. The CDR3 contains 19 residues. V lost 1 base to trimming and J lost 1 base, with 22 bases between them. Germline V gives CDR1 SGHDN, CDR2 FVKESK. CDR3: CASSQGLSWGPPLQETQYF. CDR3 bases: TGTGCCAGCAGCCAAGGTCTCAGCTGGGGTCCACCCCTCCAAGAGACCCAGTACTTC.

The J gene is TRBJ2-3, the V gene TRBV5-1; TRBD2 matches at 9 bases. Germline V gene lookup returns CDR1 SGHRS and CDR2 YFSETQ. The CDR3 is made up of 14 amino acids. With 3 bases clipped from V and 4 bases from J, the junction kept 3 bases outside the gene matches. The CDR3 DNA follows: TGCGCCAGCAGCTCCTGGACTAGCGCAGATACGCAGTATTTT. This translates into CASSSWTSADTQYF. Full variable domain (outside the CDR3, taken from reference TRBV5-1 and TRBJ2-3): KAGVTQTPRYLIKTRGQQVTLSCSPISGHRSVSWYQQTPGQGLQFLFEYFSETQRNKGNFPGRFSGRQFSNSRSEMNVSTLELGDSALYLCASSSWTSADTQYFGPGTRLTVL.

The sample holds a few counts of this clonotype. The chain links TRBV30 to TRBJ1-1, with 10 bases that match TRBD1. The germline gives CDR1 GTSNPN, CDR2 SVGIG (reference sequence). The V gene end was trimmed by 8 bases and the J gene end by 8 bases; junction bases not matched to a gene: 29. The CDR3 sequence is 19 residues long. DNA for the CDR3: TGTGCCGTAAGGGCGGGACAGGGGTCGGAGTTTATCGGCAGATTGGAAGCTTTCTTT. This translates into CAVRAGQGSEFIGRLEAFF.

In its sample, this clonotype was seen a few times. This chain links TRBV12-3 or TRBV12-4 with TRBJ2-5, with 12 bases that match TRBD2. This CDR3 is 18 amino acids long. Germline trimming cut 4 bases from V and 2 bases from J; bases unmatched to any gene: 11. In nucleotides, the CDR3 is TGTGCCAGCAGTTCCCCTAATACTAGCGGGAGGCCGCAAGAGACCCAGTACTTC. This sequence encodes CASSSPNTSGRPQETQYF.